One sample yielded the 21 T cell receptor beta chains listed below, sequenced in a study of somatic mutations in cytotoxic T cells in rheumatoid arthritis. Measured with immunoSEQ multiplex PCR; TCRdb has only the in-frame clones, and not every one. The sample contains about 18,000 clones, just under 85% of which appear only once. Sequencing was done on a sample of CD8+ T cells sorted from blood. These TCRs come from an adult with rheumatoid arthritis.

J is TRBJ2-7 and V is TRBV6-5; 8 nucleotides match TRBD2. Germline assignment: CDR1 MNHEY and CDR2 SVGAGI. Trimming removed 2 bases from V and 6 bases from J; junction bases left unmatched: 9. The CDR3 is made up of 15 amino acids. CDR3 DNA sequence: TGTGCCAGCAGTTACCCGGGACTAGACGGAGTCGAGCAGTACTTC. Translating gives CASSYPGLDGVEQYF.

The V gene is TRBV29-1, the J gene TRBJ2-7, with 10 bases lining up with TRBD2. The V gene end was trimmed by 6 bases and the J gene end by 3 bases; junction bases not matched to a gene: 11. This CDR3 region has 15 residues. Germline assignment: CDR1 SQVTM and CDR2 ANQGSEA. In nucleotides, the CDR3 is TGCAGCGTACAACTAGCGGGACAAGTTAACTACGAGCAGTACTTC. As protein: CSVQLAGQVNYEQYF.

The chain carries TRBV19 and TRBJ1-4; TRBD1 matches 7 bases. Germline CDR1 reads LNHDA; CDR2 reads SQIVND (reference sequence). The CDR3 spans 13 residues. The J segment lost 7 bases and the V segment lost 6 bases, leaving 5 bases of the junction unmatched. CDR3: CASSLTGSEKLFF. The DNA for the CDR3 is TGTGCCAGTAGCCTGACAGGGAGTGAAAAACTGTTTTTT.

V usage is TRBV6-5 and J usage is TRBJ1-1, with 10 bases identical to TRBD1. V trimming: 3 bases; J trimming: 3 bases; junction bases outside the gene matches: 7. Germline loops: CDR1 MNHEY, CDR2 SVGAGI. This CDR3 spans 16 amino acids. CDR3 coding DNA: TGTGCCAGCAGTTATCCGGTTGGACAGGGGGACACTGAAGCTTTCTTT. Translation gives CASSYPVGQGDTEAFF.

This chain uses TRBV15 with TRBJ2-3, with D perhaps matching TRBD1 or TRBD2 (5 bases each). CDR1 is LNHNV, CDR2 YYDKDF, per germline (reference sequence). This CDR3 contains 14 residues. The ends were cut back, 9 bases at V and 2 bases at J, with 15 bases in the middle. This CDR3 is CATMPGRITDTQYF. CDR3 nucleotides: TGTGCCACTATGCCGGGACGGATCACAGATACGCAGTATTTT.

The CDR3 protein is CAWALPGRDNEQFF. For the CDR3, the DNA is TGTGCCTGGGCCCTCCCAGGGAGAGACAATGAGCAGTTCTTC. The chain uses TRBV30 and TRBJ2-1; TRBD1 or TRBD2 may be the D gene (5 bases each). V dropped 5 bases and J dropped 5 bases, with 16 bases sitting between them. Germline values: CDR1 GTSNPN, CDR2 SVGIG (reference sequence). CDR3 length: 14 residues.

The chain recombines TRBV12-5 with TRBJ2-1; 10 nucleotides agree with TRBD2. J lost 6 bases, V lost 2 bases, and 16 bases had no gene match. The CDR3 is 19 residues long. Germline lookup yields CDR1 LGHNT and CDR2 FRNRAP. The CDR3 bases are TGTGCTAGTGGTTTGCCAACGGGAAGGACTAGCGGACCCCTCAATGAGCAGTTCTTC. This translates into CASGLPTGRTSGPLNEQFF.

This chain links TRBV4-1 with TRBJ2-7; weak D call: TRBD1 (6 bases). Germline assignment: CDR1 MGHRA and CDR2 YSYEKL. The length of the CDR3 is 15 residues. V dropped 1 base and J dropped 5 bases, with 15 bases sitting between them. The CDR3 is CASSQVGGTFNEQYF. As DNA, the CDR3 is TGCGCCAGCAGCCAAGTAGGGGGTACTTTCAACGAGCAGTACTTC.

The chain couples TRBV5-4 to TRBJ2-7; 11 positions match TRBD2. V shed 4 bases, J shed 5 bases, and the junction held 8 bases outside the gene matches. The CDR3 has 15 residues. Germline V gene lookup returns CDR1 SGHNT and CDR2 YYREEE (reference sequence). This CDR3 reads CASSTELAGVHEQYF. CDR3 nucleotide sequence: TGTGCCAGCAGCACGGAACTAGCGGGAGTCCACGAGCAGTACTTC.

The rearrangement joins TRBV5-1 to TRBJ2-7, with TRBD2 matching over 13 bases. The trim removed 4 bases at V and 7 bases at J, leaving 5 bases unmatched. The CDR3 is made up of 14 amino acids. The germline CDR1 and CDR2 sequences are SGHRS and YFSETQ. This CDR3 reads CASSLGLAGTEQYF. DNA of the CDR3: TGCGCCAGCAGCCTGGGACTAGCGGGGACTGAGCAGTACTTC.

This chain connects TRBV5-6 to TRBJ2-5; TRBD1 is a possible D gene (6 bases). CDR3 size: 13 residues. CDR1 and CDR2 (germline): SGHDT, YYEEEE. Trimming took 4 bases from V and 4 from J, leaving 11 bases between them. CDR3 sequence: CASSGGWGETQYF. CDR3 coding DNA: TGTGCCAGCAGCGGGGGCTGGGGAGAGACCCAGTACTTC.

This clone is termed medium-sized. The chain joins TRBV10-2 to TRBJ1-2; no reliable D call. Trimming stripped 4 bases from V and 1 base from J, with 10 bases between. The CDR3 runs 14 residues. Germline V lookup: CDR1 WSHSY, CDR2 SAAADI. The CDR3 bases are TGCGCCAGCAGTGTGGACGGTAATAACTATGGCTACACCTTC. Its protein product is CASSVDGNNYGYTF.

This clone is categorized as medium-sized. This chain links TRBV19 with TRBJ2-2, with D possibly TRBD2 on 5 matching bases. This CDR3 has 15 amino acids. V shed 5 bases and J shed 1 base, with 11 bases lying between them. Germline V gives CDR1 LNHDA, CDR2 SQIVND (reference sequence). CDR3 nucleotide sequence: TGTGCCAGTAGTCTGAAACTAGGGAACACCGGGGAGCTGTTTTTT. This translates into CASSLKLGNTGELFF.

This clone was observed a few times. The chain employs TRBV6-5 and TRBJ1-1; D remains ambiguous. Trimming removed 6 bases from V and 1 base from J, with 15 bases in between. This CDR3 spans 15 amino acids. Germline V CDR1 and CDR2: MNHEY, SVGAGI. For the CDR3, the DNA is TGTGCCAGCAGCCCCCTCTTAGCGGGGAACACTGAAGCTTTCTTT. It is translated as CASSPLLAGNTEAFF.

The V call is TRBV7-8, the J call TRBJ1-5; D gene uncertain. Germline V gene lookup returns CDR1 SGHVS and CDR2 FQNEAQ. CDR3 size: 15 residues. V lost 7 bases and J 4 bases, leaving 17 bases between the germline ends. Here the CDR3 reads CASNSLASYNQPQHF. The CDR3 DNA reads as TGTGCCAGCAACAGCTTAGCCAGCTATAATCAGCCCCAGCATTTT.

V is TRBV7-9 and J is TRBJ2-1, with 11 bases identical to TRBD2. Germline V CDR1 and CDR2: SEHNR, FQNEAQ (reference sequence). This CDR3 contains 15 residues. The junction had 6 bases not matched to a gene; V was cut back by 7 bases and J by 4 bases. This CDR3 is CASTLGLADYNEQFF. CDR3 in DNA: TGTGCCAGCACTCTGGGACTAGCGGATTACAATGAGCAGTTCTTC. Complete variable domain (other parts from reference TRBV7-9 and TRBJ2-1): DTGVSQNPRHKITKRGQNVTFRCDPISEHNRLYWYRQTLGQGPEFLTYFQNEAQLEKSRLLSDRFSAERPKGSFSTLEIQRTEQGDSAMYLCASTLGLADYNEQFFGPGTRLTVL.

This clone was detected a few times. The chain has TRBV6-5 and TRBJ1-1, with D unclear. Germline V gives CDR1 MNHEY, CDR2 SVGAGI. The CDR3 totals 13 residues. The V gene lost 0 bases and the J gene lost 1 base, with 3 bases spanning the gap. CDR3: CASSYSENTEAFF. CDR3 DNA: TGTGCCAGCAGTTACTCTGAGAACACTGAAGCTTTCTTT.

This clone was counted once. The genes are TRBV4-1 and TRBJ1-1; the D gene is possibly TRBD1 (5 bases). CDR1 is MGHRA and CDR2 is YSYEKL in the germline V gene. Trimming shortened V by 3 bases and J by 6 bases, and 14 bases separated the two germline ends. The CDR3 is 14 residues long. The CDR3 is CASSQVAGLAEAFF. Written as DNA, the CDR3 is TGCGCCAGCAGCCAGGTGGCAGGGCTGGCTGAAGCTTTCTTT.

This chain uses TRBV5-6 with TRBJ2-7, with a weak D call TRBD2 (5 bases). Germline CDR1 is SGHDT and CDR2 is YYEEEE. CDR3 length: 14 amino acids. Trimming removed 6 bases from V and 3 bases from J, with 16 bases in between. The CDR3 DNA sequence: TGTGCCAGCAACCAGAAGCGGAGAAACTACGAGCAGTACTTC. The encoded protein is CASNQKRRNYEQYF.

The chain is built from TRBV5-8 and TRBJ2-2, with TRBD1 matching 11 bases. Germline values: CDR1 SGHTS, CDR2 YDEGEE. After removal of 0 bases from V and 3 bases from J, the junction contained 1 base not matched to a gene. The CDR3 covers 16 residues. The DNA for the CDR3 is TGTGCCAGCAGCTTGGGGACAGGGGGCTACACCGGGGAGCTGTTTTTT. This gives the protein CASSLGTGGYTGELFF.

CDR3 amino acids: CASSLAASRDNEQFF. The DNA of the CDR3 is TGTGCCAGCAGCCTAGCGGCTAGCAGGGACAATGAGCAGTTCTTC. The gene calls are TRBV11-3 and TRBJ2-1; 7 bases are shared with TRBD2. The CDR3 extends over 15 amino acids. The germline gives CDR1 SGHNT, CDR2 YENEEA. V trimming: 5 bases; J trimming: 5 bases; junction bases outside the gene matches: 9.